This T cell receptor beta chain originates from a study of shared clonotypes between healthy human individuals. The V gene lost 6 bases and the J gene lost 4 bases, with 19 bases spanning the gap. Germline V gene data show CDR1 as LNHDA and CDR2 as SQIVND (reference sequence). This CDR3 contains 15 residues. Using immunoSEQ multiplex PCR, the repertoire was profiled, and TCRdb retains in-frame clones only, with some absent. The sample gives 450,000 to 650,000 clones, around three quarters of which show up once; approximately 12% is in the top ten. There are a few counts of this clone. The chain joins TRBV19 to TRBJ2-7, with D possibly being TRBD1 (5 bases). This TCR was sampled from a woman aged 40 to 50 in good health. Some clones in this sample may be carry-over from other donors' samples. Sequencing was carried out using PBMCs. The CDR3: CASRKSPGFEYEQYF. CDR3 DNA: TGTGCCAGTAGAAAATCCCCAGGGTTCGAGTACGAGCAGTACTTC.